The 5 T cell receptor beta chains in this list originate from one sample, sequenced in a study of tumor-infiltrating lymphocytes in primary liver carcinoma. Both RNA and DNA were isolated together from around 18-30 mg of bulk tissue that had not been sorted. The authors made TCR beta cDNA from around 500 ng total RNA with a constant-region primer. Generation of the TCR beta libraries relied on three nested multiplex PCR rounds using slightly modified ARM-PCR. The first two PCR rounds used TRBV1-TRBV30 primers with a Cbeta primer, approximately 9 cycles each. TCRdb analysed the multiplex PCR reads with MiXCR anew, one entry per CDR3 protein. The table includes approximately 100,000 distinct CDR3 sequences, around 66% detected once. Sequenced: liver tumor tissue from sampling region 2. Subset here: tumor region T2, inferior pole. These TCRs come from an older woman with primary liver carcinoma and hepatitis B virus infection.

The gene calls are TRBV5-1 and TRBJ2-7; 10 bases are a match to TRBD2. The CDR3 length is 15 residues. V shed 4 bases, J shed 4 bases, and the junction held 8 bases outside the gene matches. Germline V gene lookup returns CDR1 SGHRS and CDR2 YFSETQ. This CDR3 is CASSRGLAQKYEQYF. In nucleotides, the CDR3 is TGCGCCAGCAGCCGGGGACTAGCGCAGAAATACGAGCAGTACTTC.

Remarks on this clonotype: A much bigger clone sits one base away, suggesting this may be a read error. The chain carries TRBV29-1 and TRBJ1-1; TRBD1 matches at 7 bases. This CDR3 comprises 17 residues. CDR1 is SQVTM and CDR2 is ANQGSEA in the germline V gene. CDR3 nucleotides: TGCGGCGTTGACAGGGAGGGGCCAACGGTCATGAACACTGAAGCTTTCTTT. The encoded protein is CGVDREGPTVMNTEAFF.

Here the CDR3 reads CTGSLGLAGPDTQYF. The CDR3 nucleotides read TGTACCGGCAGCCTTGGACTAGCGGGCCCAGATACGCAGTATTTT. The chain joins TRBV11-2 to TRBJ2-3, with 11 bases aligning to TRBD2. CDR1 is SGHAT, CDR2 FQNNGV, per germline. This CDR3 spans 15 amino acids.

Notes on this clonotype: One base away lies a much larger clone, so this may be a sequencing read error. The chain employs TRBV14 and TRBJ2-2; 9 bases map to TRBD2. Trimming took 4 bases from V and 6 from J; bases not matched to a gene: 12. The V gene's germline CDR1 is SGHDN and CDR2 FVKESK. The CDR3 covers 17 residues. The CDR3: CASSLPVIAGVSGELFF. CDR3 DNA sequence: TGTGCCAGCAGCCTCCCCGTGATAGCGGGAGTTTCCGGGGAGCTGTTTTTT.

To note about this clonotype: Since a much larger clone is just one base distant, this may be a read error. The chain recombines TRBV30 with TRBJ2-5; D is possibly TRBD2 (6 bases). Germline CDR1 reads GTSNPN; CDR2 reads SVGIG (reference sequence). The V gene lost 2 bases and the J gene lost 4 bases, with 11 bases spanning the gap. The CDR3 is made up of 13 amino acids. DNA for the CDR3: TGTGCCTGGAGTTCTAGCGACCGAGAGACCCAGTACTTC. It specifies CAWSSSDRETQYF.